The clone carrying this T cell receptor beta chain was counted between two and nine times. Clones were sequenced by immunoSEQ multiplex PCR, and TCRdb holds only the in-frame ones, with some missing. The sample has roughly 110,000 clones, around 90% seen once. These data come from a study of blood T cell repertoires in COVID-19. Trimming cost V 11 bases and J 2 bases; bases outside gene matches: 6. This CDR3 has 14 residues. Germline assignment: CDR1 ENHRY and CDR2 SYGVKD. Sequencing input: peripheral blood. V usage is TRBV10-3 and J usage is TRBJ2-5; TRBD2 aligns across 12 bases. This receptor was identified in a man aged 35 to 55 with active or convalescent COVID-19. For the CDR3, the DNA is TGTGCCGTCTCTGGACTAGCGGGACAAGAGACCCAGTACTTC. It codes for CAVSGLAGQETQYF.